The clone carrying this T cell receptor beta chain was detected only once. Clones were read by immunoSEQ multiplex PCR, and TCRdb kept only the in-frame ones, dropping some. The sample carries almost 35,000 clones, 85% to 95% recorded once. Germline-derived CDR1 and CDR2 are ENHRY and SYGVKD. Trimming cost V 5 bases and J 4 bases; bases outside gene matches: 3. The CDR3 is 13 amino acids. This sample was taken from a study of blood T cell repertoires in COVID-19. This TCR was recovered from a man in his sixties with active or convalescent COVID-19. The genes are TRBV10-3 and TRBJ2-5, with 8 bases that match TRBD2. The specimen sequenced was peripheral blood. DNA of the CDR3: TGTGCCATCAGTCTCCGGGGGGGAGAGACCCAGTACTTC. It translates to CAISLRGGETQYF.